This TCR beta chain was found in a study of blood T cell repertoires in COVID-19. Study-level background: PBMCs, B-cell-depleted T cells, or T cells were the source of the cDNA or gDNA that made up the material.

Original processing methods: Scientists estimated how many nucleated cells there were by amplifying reference gene primers. TCRdb's copy holds only in-frame clones and misses some; the assay was immunoSEQ multiplex PCR. The V and J calls and clone size come from that table; D and trimming were worked out from the DNA. The sample lists 250,000 or so clones; 87% were seen once. Cohorts were based on clinical histories the participants reported. CDR3 length equals 14 residues. Germline loops: CDR1 LNHNV, CDR2 YYDKDF (reference sequence). V lost 0 bases and J 4 bases, leaving 9 bases between the germline ends.

V is TRBV15 and J is TRBJ1-1, with D tentatively TRBD1 (5 bases). Specimen: PBMCs or T cells enriched from blood (not recorded which). The TCR originated in a woman between 25 and 40 years old with acute COVID-19. CDR3 nucleotides: TGTGCCACCAGCAGAGATCGGGGGATCACTGAAGCTTTCTTT. Protein product: CATSRDRGITEAFF. Filled out from reference TRBV15 and TRBJ1-1, the complete variable domain reads DAMVIQNPRYQVTQFGKPVTLSCSQTLNHNVMYWYQQKSSQAPKLLFHYYDKDFNNEADTPDNFQSRRPNTSFCFLDIRSPGLGDTAMYLCATSRDRGITEAFFGQGTRLTVV.